This TCR beta chain was recorded in a study of CXCR3-negative and CXCR3-positive naive CD8 T cells. The study's findings and limits: A higher hydrophobicity marked the TRB CDR3s of CXCR3-positive naive cells versus CXCR3-negative naive cells.

The CDR3 has 13 amino acids. UMI-tagged TRB cDNA libraries were built via 5' RACE. One entry per CDR3 protein, without DNA, is what TCRdb gives after re-calling the 5' RACE reads. The sample has tens of thousands of distinct CDR3 sequences, and its top ten clones hold around 0.58%. In the case of this clonotype: Its target is not known.

The receptor's source is a human donor in good health. Some clones in this sample may be carry-over from other donors' samples. The rearrangement uses TRBV12-3 or TRBV12-4 and TRBJ2-4; TCRdb reports TRBD2, a call that lacks DNA to check it against. The material sequenced was naive CXCR3+ CD8+ T cells from blood. Subset here: CD45RO-CCR7+CD27+CD95- naive CD8+ T cells expressing CXCR3 (TNR3+). CDR3 region: CASSFLAGDIQYF.